This is a list of T cell receptor beta chains from one sample in a study of blood T cell repertoires in COVID-19. Sequenced by immunoSEQ multiplex PCR; TCRdb stores in-frame clones only, minus some. There are a few hundred thousand clones in the sample; 65% to 90% occur only once, and 4% to 5% lies in the top ten. The sample was PBMCs or T cells enriched from blood (not recorded which). The receptors shown here come from a middle-aged woman with acute COVID-19. Each CDR3 is given with its conserved first and last residue. A D gene is named only where the DNA matches it firmly. Clone size is not always given. Where it is, it says once, few, many or a class for expanded clones.

j_gene,v_gene,abundance,d_gene,CDR3nt,CDR3aa
TRBJ2-5,TRBV3-1/TRBV3-2,.,.,TGTGCCAGCAGCCAAGCAGTTTGGAGAAAAGAGACCCAGTACTTC,CASSQAVWRKETQYF
TRBJ2-3,TRBV27,.,.,TGTGCCAGCAGTTTACGGTACCAAACAGATACGCAGTATTTT,CASSLRYQTDTQYF
TRBJ1-2,TRBV6-1,.,.,TGTGCCAGCAGTGAAGAGGCAGGGATCCTCCGGGGCTACACCTTC,CASSEEAGILRGYTF
TRBJ1-1,TRBV12-3/TRBV12-4,.,.,TGTGCCAGCACCCGGGGGGGAACTGAAGCTTTCTTT,CASTRGGTEAFF
TRBJ2-2,TRBV13,.,.,TGTGCCAGCAGCTTAAGGAGGAAGTCCGGGGAGCTGTTTTTT,CASSLRRKSGELFF
TRBJ2-7,TRBV6-2/TRBV6-3,.,.,TGTGCCAGCAGTTTGCTAGTGGGAGCCACCTACGAGCAGTACTTC,CASSLLVGATYEQYF
TRBJ2-3,TRBV6-1,.,.,TGTGCCAGCAGTGAATTCCTAGCGAGAGATACGCAGTATTTT,CASSEFLARDTQYF
TRBJ1-1,TRBV7-2,.,.,TGTGCCAGCAGCTTAGCCGGGACATTGAACACTGAAGCTTTCTTT,CASSLAGTLNTEAFF
TRBJ1-1,TRBV7-9,.,.,TGTGCCAAAGGGGAGGTTGGCACTGAAGCTTTCTTT,CAKGEVGTEAFF
TRBJ1-6,TRBV20-1,.,TRBD1,TGCAGTGCTAGTAATATGGACAGGGTCGGCTCACCCCTCCACTTT,CSASNMDRVGSPLHF
TRBJ1-3,TRBV11-2,.,TRBD1,TGTGCCAGCAGCAGAGGACAGGGGGGACGATACTCTGGAAACACCATATATTTT,CASSRGQGGRYSGNTIYF
TRBJ2-7,TRBV7-9,.,.,TGTGCCAGCAGCTTAGCTAGCGTAATCCCCTCTTACGAGCAGTACTTC,CASSLASVIPSYEQYF
TRBJ2-1,TRBV18,.,.,TGTGCCAGCTCACCACCGGGAGCGAGCTCCTACAATGAGCAGTTCTTC,CASSPPGASSYNEQFF
TRBJ1-4,TRBV19,few,.,TGTGCCAGTCGCGACAGGAGCAGTGAAAAACTGTTTTTT,CASRDRSSEKLFF
TRBJ2-1,TRBV9,.,.,TGTGCCAGCAGCGTTACCTCCCGAGGGCCCGGGCGCAATGAGCAGTTCTTC,CASSVTSRGPGRNEQFF
TRBJ2-3,TRBV7-8,.,.,TGTGCCAGCAGCTTAGGGGTCCGGAGGGCTAGCACAGATACGCAGTATTTT,CASSLGVRRASTDTQYF
TRBJ1-5,TRBV6-6,.,.,TGTGCCAGCAGTTCATCCAAGACTCGGAAAAATCAGCCCCAGCATTTT,CASSSSKTRKNQPQHF
TRBJ2-2,TRBV4-2,.,.,TGTGCCAGCAGCCAACTGGGCGTAACGAACACCGGGGAGCTGTTTTTT,CASSQLGVTNTGELFF
TRBJ1-1,TRBV18,.,.,TGTGCCAGCTCACGTGACTGGAACACTGAAGCTTTCTTT,CASSRDWNTEAFF
TRBJ2-6,TRBV10-3,.,TRBD2,TGTGCCACCCAAAGCAGCGGGAGGGGCTCTGGGGCCAACGTCCTGACTTTC,CATQSSGRGSGANVLTF
TRBJ1-2,TRBV18,.,.,TGTGCCAGCTCACCGAACAGGCCTACCAACTATGGCTACACCTTC,CASSPNRPTNYGYTF
TRBJ2-1,TRBV5-1,.,TRBD2,TGCGCCAGCAGCTTGGGACCGCTCGGGTCCGGGACTAGCGGAACCCCCTACAATGAGCAGTTCTTC,CASSLGPLGSGTSGTPYNEQFF